Listed here is a single TCR beta chain. Its antigen is as yet unknown. These donors counted as nominally healthy when sampled, but unrecorded immune exposures were likely. The data stem from a study of cytomegalovirus exposure and HLA in healthy donors. Use of 60 Vbeta and 13 Jbeta primers characterized the PCR. Produced via immunoSEQ multiplex PCR; TCRdb's table is partial and in-frame only. This sample's table reports some 51,000 clones. The CDR3 length is 15 residues. V shed 7 bases, J shed 5 bases, and the junction held 14 bases outside the gene matches. Germline V gives CDR1 LNHDA, CDR2 SQIVND (reference sequence). Study outcomes and limitations: Most CMV-associated TCR beta chains were later found to appear HLA-restricted. Analysis was carried out at a later point, and it linked a missense DCLRE1C variant to TCR beta V- and J-gene trimming. TCR beta sequences reportedly predicted most subjects' HLA-A and HLA-B alleles accurately.

This receptor was taken from a man in his forties in good health and CMV-seropositive. The chain has TRBV19 and TRBJ2-7; the match to TRBD2 covers 7 bases. The specimen was PBMCs. The CDR3 DNA follows: TGTGCCAGTATGATGGTTGGCGGGAGTCGAGACGAGCAGTACTTC. Translated: CASMMVGGSRDEQYF.